This TCR beta chain was captured by sequencing in a study of PD-1 blockade in classical Hodgkin lymphoma. The repertoire was sequenced with immunoSEQ multiplex PCR; TCRdb's copy has only in-frame clones and lacks some. The sample consists of just under 20,000 clones, over 65% of them appearing once. The table lists this clone with a few counts. Time point given: cycle 4 day 1 (C4D1), after 6 weeks of nivolumab. Each patient experienced a relapse that followed autologous stem cell transplantation, and brentuximab vedotin exposure varied. Researchers report purifying CD4+ T cells from thawed PBMCs by magnetic negative selection. This TCR derives from a human donor with classical Hodgkin lymphoma. The specimen comprised CD4+ T cells from blood, sampled before the fourth cycle of nivolumab.

The CDR3 DNA reads as TGTGCCAGCAACGGAGCCAGGGGCTCTGGCTACACCTTC. This encodes CASNGARGSGYTF. This rearrangement joins TRBV6-1 to TRBJ1-2, with TRBD1 as a possible D gene (6 bases). V lost 7 bases and J 7 bases, leaving 16 bases between the germline ends. The CDR3 extends over 13 amino acids. Germline V gene data show CDR1 as MNHNS and CDR2 as SASEGT.